This TCR beta chain was documented in a study of graft-versus-host responses after intestinal transplantation. Study-level results: Some GvH clones appeared in ileal mucosa or blood before recipient bone marrow. Levels of circulating GvH clones at their peak were associated with early post-transplant HvG declines.

Points on this clone: Antigen: not known.

Method: immunoSEQ multiplex PCR; TCRdb's copy keeps in-frame clones and lacks some. Of around 130,000 clones listed, approximately 94% were seen once; the top ten hold over 0.15%. The V gene's germline CDR1 is LNHDA and CDR2 SQIVND (reference sequence). Trimming removed 5 bases from V and 2 bases from J; junction bases left unmatched: 6. The CDR3 has 16 residues. The sequencing here drew on unstimulated CD4+ T cells sorted from spleen or lymph node cells, taken before intestinal transplant. This receptor was taken from a human donor who received an intestinal transplant. The chain recombines TRBV19 with TRBJ2-6; TRBD1 aligns across 7 bases. In DNA, the CDR3 is TGTGCCAGTAGTCCGACAGGGCGGACTGGGGCCAACGTCCTGACTTTC. It encodes CASSPTGRTGANVLTF.